These T cell receptor beta chains were read from a single sample in a study of shared clonotypes between healthy human individuals. Assay: immunoSEQ multiplex PCR; the TCRdb copy retains only in-frame clones and omits some. The top ten hold 0.37% of the sample, which has about 2.5 million clones, roughly 92% seen once. The material sequenced was naive CD4+ T cells from PBMCs. These receptors were collected from a man younger than 35 in good health. Some clones in this sample may be carry-over from other donors' samples. CDR3s include the opening cysteine and the closing phenylalanine or tryptophan. The order of the fields is J gene, V gene, clone size, D gene, CDR3 DNA, CDR3 protein. D genes are given only for firm matches. Expanded clones are given a class, and other clones once, few, many or no size at all.

TRBJ2-1,TRBV14,NA,TRBD2,TGTGCCAGCAGCCCCTTTGGGGGAGGGTACAATGAGCAGTTCTTC,CASSPFGGGYNEQFF
TRBJ1-4,TRBV6-5,once,NA,TGTGCCAGCAGTATGAGAGGGGGAGAAGAAAAACTGTTTTTT,CASSMRGGEEKLFF
TRBJ2-1,TRBV5-1,NA,TRBD2,TGCGCCAGCAGCTTGGGGGGACTAGCGGGGACAATGAGGCAGTTCTTC,CASSLGGLAGTMRQFF
TRBJ1-2,TRBV4-2,NA,NA,TGTGCCAGCAGCCAAGACAGGGGAACCTATGGCTACACCTTC,CASSQDRGTYGYTF
TRBJ1-5,TRBV18,NA,NA,TGTGCCAGCTCAAAGGGGGGAGGGGAGCCCCAGCATTTT,CASSKGGGEPQHF
TRBJ2-1,TRBV19,NA,NA,TGTGCCAGTAGTATAGGTAGCGCCTCCTACAATGAGCAGTTCTTC,CASSIGSASYNEQFF
TRBJ2-2,TRBV7-9,NA,TRBD2,TGTGCCAGCAGCCCCGTCGGACTAGTGGGCGGGGAGCTGTTTTTT,CASSPVGLVGGELFF
TRBJ1-5,TRBV27,NA,NA,TGTGCCAGCAGTTACAGTTACAATCAGCCCCAGCATTTT,CASSYSYNQPQHF
TRBJ2-5,TRBV2,NA,NA,TGTGCCAGCATTCAAATAAGAGGGAGTGAGACCCAGTACTTC,CASIQIRGSETQYF
TRBJ2-1,TRBV11-2,NA,NA,TGTGCCAGCAGCTTAGGACTCGTTAATGAGCAGTTCTTC,CASSLGLVNEQFF
TRBJ2-2,TRBV15,NA,NA,TGTGCCACCAGCAGAGATTTTTTGGGGGTTGCCGGGGAGCTGTTTTTT,CATSRDFLGVAGELFF
TRBJ2-7,TRBV7-2,NA,NA,TGTGCCAGCAGCTTAACCGGGACAACCTCCTACGAGCAGTACTTC,CASSLTGTTSYEQYF
TRBJ2-7,TRBV6-6,once,NA,TGTGCCAGCAGTTACCTCTCTCGGGGGGCTGGAGAGCAGTACTTC,CASSYLSRGAGEQYF
TRBJ2-5,TRBV11-2,NA,NA,TGTGCCAGCAGCTGGCGGGACAGACTCCAAGAGACCCAGTACTTC,CASSWRDRLQETQYF
TRBJ2-7,TRBV28,NA,TRBD1,TGTGCCAGCAGTTGGATACTCGGGACAGGGACCTACGAGCAGTACTTC,CASSWILGTGTYEQYF
TRBJ1-2,TRBV28,NA,TRBD1,TGTGCCAGCAGGTTGGGACAGTTATATGGCTACACCTTC,CASRLGQLYGYTF
TRBJ1-1,TRBV10-3,few,NA,TGTGCCATCAGTGAGTACGGCCTCGAAGCTTTCTTT,CAISEYGLEAFF
TRBJ1-2,TRBV2,NA,TRBD1,TGTGCCAGCAGCGCGGGACAGGCGGGCTATGGCTACACCTTC,CASSAGQAGYGYTF
TRBJ2-7,TRBV4-3,NA,NA,TGCGCCAGCAGCCGATCAGGCGGTGTGAGAGAGCAGTACTTC,CASSRSGGVREQYF
TRBJ2-1,TRBV5-1,NA,TRBD2,TGCGCCAGCAGGCCACTAGCGGGAGTCTACAATGAGCAGTTCTTC,CASRPLAGVYNEQFF
TRBJ2-7,TRBV14,NA,NA,TGTGCCAGCAGCCATATGTGGACCTACGAGCAGTACTTC,CASSHMWTYEQYF
TRBJ1-2,TRBV6-1,NA,NA,TGTGCCAGCAGCCTTAGGGACACCTCCTATGGCTACACCTTC,CASSLRDTSYGYTF
TRBJ2-5,TRBV7-6,NA,NA,TGTGCCAGCAGTCCTACAGGGTCGGTTCAAGAGACCCAGTACTTC,CASSPTGSVQETQYF
TRBJ2-7,TRBV9,NA,NA,TGTGCCAGCAGCGTAGGGGTCCGACAGGACTCCTACGAGCAGTACTTC,CASSVGVRQDSYEQYF
TRBJ1-2,TRBV10-3,NA,TRBD1,TGTGCCATCAGGGACAGGGGCGCTCCTCTCTATGGCTACACCTTC,CAIRDRGAPLYGYTF
TRBJ2-2,TRBV29-1,NA,NA,TGCAGCGTTGGAAGCCCCTTAGAGAACACCGGGGAGCTGTTTTTT,CSVGSPLENTGELFF